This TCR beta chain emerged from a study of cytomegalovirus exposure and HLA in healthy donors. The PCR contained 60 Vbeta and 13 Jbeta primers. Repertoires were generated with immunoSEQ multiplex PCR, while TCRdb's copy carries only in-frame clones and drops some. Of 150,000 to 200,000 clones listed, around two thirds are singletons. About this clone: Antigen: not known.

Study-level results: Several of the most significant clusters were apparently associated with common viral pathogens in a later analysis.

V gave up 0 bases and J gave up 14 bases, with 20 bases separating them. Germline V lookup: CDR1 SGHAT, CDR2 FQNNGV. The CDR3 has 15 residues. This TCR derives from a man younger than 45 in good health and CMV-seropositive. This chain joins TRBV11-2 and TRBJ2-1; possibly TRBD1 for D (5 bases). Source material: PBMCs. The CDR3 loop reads CASSLDLGRSGKEFF. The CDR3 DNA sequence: TGTGCCAGCAGCTTAGATCTGGGCAGATCAGGGAAGGAGTTCTTC.